These 8 T cell receptor beta chains came from one sample sequenced in a study of regulatory T cells in long-lasting Graves disease. Arm-PCR with iRepertoire HTBI primers amplified the CDR3 regions for these TCR beta libraries. TCRdb re-called the multiplex PCR reads with MiXCR, one entry per CDR3 protein. The data hold under 300,000 distinct CDR3 sequences, with approximately 18% observed a single time. Time point given: newly diagnosed GD, antithyroid drugs for less than 3 months. Following extraction of RNA from PBMCs, that RNA was used to make the TCR library. In addition, the sample was reused for a study of T cells in Graves' hyperthyroidism and ophthalmopathy.

Specimen: peripheral blood mononuclear cells (PBMCs), collected at new diagnosis, from a patient treated with antithyroid drugs. These receptors all stem from a woman under 40 with Graves disease.

This clonotype has a count of ten or more. The chain links TRBV5-4 to TRBJ2-3; 9 bases are shared with TRBD2. CDR1 is SGHNT and CDR2 is YYREEE in the germline V gene (reference sequence). With 4 bases clipped from V and 1 base from J, the junction kept 4 bases outside the gene matches. The CDR3 covers 15 residues. The CDR3 here is CASSQTSGRTDTQYF. The CDR3 nucleotides are TGTGCCAGCAGCCAGACTAGCGGCCGCACAGATACGCAGTATTTT. Looking up the rest from reference TRBV5-4 and TRBJ2-3 gives the full variable domain: ETGVTQSPTHLIKTRGQQVTLRCSSQSGHNTVSWYQQALGQGPQFIFQYYREEENGRGNFPPRFSGLQFPNYSSELNVNALELDDSALYLCASSQTSGRTDTQYFGPGTRLTVL.

This chain links TRBV12-3 or TRBV12-4 with TRBJ2-1; 10 bases are a match to TRBD2. The CDR3 covers 16 residues. J gave up 8 bases and V 6 bases, and 13 bases lay outside the gene matches. The CDR3 nucleotides are TGTGCCAGCAGCCCATTAGCGGGGGGCGTGGTAGATGAGCAGTTCTTC. It is translated as CASSPLAGGVVDEQFF.

The rearrangement links TRBV18 to TRBJ2-1; 11 bases match TRBD2. V lost 3 bases and J lost 2; bases outside the gene matches: 6. The germline gives CDR1 KGHSH, CDR2 LQKENI. The CDR3 is 17 amino acids. The DNA for the CDR3 is TGTGCCAGCTCACCTCGGACTAGCGGGCGAACCTACAATGAGCAGTTCTTC. Amino acids: CASSPRTSGRTYNEQFF.

In its sample, this clonotype was seen many times. The chain couples TRBV20-1 to TRBJ2-1; 12 bases line up with TRBD2. CDR1 is DFQATT and CDR2 is SNEGSKA in the germline V gene (reference sequence). This CDR3 is 15 amino acids long. Trimming at V came to 5 bases and at J to 5 bases, leaving 7 bases not matched to a gene. CDR3 amino acids: CSAPPSGGADNEQFF. The CDR3 bases are TGCAGTGCTCCTCCTAGCGGGGGGGCCGACAATGAGCAGTTCTTC.

This clonotype was picked up many times. V and J are TRBV27 and TRBJ2-2; 8 bases match TRBD1. Germline CDR1 is MNHEY and CDR2 is SMNVEV (reference sequence). Trimming took 3 bases from V and 6 from J; bases not matched to a gene: 6. The CDR3 is made up of 15 amino acids. As DNA, the CDR3 is TGTGCCAGCAGTTTTTGGGGGACAGGCGCCGGGGAGCTGTTTTTT. Translation gives CASSFWGTGAGELFF.

DNA of the CDR3: TGCGCCAGCAGCTTGCAGGGACTAGCGGGGGAGTACAATGAGCAGTTCTTC. Protein sequence: CASSLQGLAGEYNEQFF. The chain couples TRBV5-1 to TRBJ2-1; 14 positions agree with TRBD2. Trimming removed 1 base from V and 4 bases from J; junction bases left unmatched: 4. The V gene's germline CDR1 is SGHRS and CDR2 YFSETQ. The CDR3 length is 17 residues.

About this clonotype: A read error is the likely source, as a far larger clone sits one nucleotide away. The rearrangement uses TRBV2 and TRBJ1-1; D gene ambiguous. The CDR3 loop spans 14 amino acids. Germline V gene sequence: CDR1 SNHLY, CDR2 FYNNEI. In DNA, the CDR3 is TGTGCCAGCAGCAACAATCTGGGAGGCACTAAAGCTTTCTTT. Its protein product is CASSNNLGGTKAFF.

This clonotype was seen ten or more times. The chain carries TRBV20-1 and TRBJ2-1, with 9 bases that match TRBD2. Trimming at V came to 4 bases and at J to 4 bases, leaving 5 bases not matched to a gene. The CDR3 runs to 14 residues. CDR1 and CDR2 (germline): DFQATT, SNEGSKA (reference sequence). DNA for the CDR3: TGCAGTGCTACTAGCGGGGAGTCATACAATGAGCAGTTCTTC. Protein: CSATSGESYNEQFF.